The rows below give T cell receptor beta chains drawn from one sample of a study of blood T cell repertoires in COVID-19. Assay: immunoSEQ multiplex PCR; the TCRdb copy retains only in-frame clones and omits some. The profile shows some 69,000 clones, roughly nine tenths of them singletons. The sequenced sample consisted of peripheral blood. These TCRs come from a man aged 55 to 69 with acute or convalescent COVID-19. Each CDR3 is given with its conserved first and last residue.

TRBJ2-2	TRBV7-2	CASSLEASNTGELFF
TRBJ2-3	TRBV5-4	CASSLEAGVSTDTQYF
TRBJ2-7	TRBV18	CASSSTGGYVHEQYF
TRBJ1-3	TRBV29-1	CSALTTFTGSGNTIYF
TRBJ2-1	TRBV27	CASRDRAYNEQFF
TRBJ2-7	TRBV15	CATTPGRAYEQYF
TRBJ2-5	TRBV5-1	CASSLGEQGRETQYF
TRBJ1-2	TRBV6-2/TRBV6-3	CASSPGGRPGGYTF
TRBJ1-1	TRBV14	CASSQKSRDTEAFF
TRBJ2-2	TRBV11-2	CASSRGQLNTGELFF
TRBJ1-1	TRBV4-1	CASSQDPRVFEAFF
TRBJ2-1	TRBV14	CASSQAAGGIYNEQFF
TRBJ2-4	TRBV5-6	CASSLGRSLAKNIQYF
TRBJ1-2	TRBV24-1	CATSDSQGSYTF
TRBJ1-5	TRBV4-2	CASSQAQDIDQPQHF
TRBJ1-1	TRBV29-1	CSVKTGTFTEAFF
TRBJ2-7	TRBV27	CASSARSGTNSYEQYF
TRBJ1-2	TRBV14	CASSQIQGNYGYTF
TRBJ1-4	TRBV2	CASIFRGQWVF
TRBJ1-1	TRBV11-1	CASSWTGGSGTEAFF
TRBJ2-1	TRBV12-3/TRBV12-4	CASSFEVYNEQFF
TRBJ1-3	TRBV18	CASSPPIEGNTIYF
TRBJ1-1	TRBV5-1	CASSRDIPGREGTEAFF
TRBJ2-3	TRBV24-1	CATSDRTSGAQLTQYF
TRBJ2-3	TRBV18	CASSPGGDTQYF
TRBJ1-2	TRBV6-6	CASSYSSQGYGYTF
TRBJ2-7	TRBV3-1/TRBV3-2	CASSFRQAIYEQYF
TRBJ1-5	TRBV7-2	CASSLGGGSNQPQHF
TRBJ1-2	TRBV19	CASSRSFRDSGKNYGYTF
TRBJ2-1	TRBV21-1	CASSKPGSEKQFF
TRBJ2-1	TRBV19	CASRRQGAEYNEQFF
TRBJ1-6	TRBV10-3	CAISDPGGGSPLHF
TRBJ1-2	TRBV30	CAWSVTGQGTPRVLYGYTF
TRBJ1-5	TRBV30	CAWSLGNQPQHF
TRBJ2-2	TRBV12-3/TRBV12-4	CASSSRGAGELFF
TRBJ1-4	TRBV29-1	CSVGAANEKLFF
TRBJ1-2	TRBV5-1	CASSRGANYGYTF
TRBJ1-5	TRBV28	CASSFSTRGGGNQPQHF
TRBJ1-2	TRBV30	CAWRKGTEFNYGYTF
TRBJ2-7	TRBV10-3	CAIRGQGYEQYF
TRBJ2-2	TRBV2	CASSKSPGGELFF
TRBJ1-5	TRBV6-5	CASTRNRASNQPQHF
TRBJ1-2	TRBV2	CARQGAVNYGYTF
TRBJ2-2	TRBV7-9	CASSLGQTSGVFYTGELFF
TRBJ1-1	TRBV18	CASSLRQGTPLGSEAFF
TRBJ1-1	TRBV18	CASSPVGESTEAFF
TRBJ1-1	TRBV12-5	CASGLRLPQVGTGEGNTEAFF
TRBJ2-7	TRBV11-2	CASSLAIPRDEQYF
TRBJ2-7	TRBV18	CASSRTEGPYEQYF
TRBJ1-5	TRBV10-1	CASSAGFNQPQHF
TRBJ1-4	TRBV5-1	CASSLAPGSGEKLFF
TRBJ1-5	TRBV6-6	CASSYARRYQPQHF
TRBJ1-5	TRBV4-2	CASSQDEVPGGSNQPQHF